Only a few counts were recorded for the clone carrying this T cell receptor beta chain. The target antigen is unknown. This entry belongs to a study of T-cell reconstitution after alpha-beta-depleted transplantation in children. Broader study findings: Expanded graft clones, several hundred of them, were reportedly the source of alpha-beta T cells about two months after transplant. T-cell counts and diversity were attributed mostly to newly produced T cells one year after transplant. Some patients owed their high day-60 TCRbeta diversity to surviving recipient T cells and thymic progenitors.

TCRbeta library preparation incorporated unique molecular identifiers. In TCRdb, the PCR reads were re-called with MiXCR into one record per CDR3 protein. The sample lists a few hundred thousand distinct CDR3 sequences, under 15% occurring once. Germline values: CDR1 MNHEY, CDR2 SVGEGT. The J segment lost 8 bases and the V segment lost 7 bases, leaving 8 bases of the junction unmatched. This CDR3 is 13 amino acids long. The genes are TRBV6-2 or TRBV6-3 and TRBJ2-1; 7 bases are shared with TRBD1. This receptor was identified in a male patient aged 10 to 17 who had a stem cell transplant for acute myeloid leukemia, so the T cells may come from the graft donor. The source material was PBMCs, mostly from graft donor cells, sampled 360 days after TCRalphabeta/CD19-depleted stem cell transplant. The CDR3 nucleotides read TGTGCCAGCACCTACAGGGGATGGTATGAGCAGTTCTTC. Its translation: CASTYRGWYEQFF.